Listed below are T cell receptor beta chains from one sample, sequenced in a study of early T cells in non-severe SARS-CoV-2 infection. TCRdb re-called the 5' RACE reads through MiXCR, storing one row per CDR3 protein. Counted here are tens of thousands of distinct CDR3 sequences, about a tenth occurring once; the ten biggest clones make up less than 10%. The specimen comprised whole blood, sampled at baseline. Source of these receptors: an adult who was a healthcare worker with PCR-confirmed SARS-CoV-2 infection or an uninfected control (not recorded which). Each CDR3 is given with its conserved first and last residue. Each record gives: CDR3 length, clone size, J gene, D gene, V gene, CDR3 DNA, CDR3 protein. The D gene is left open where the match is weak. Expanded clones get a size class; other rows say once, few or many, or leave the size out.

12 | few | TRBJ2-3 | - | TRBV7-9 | TGTGCCAGCAGCTTTAATACAGATACGCAGTATTTT | CASSFNTDTQYF
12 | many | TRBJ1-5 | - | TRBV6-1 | TGTGCCAGCAGTTATAGGGCCGGGCCCCAGCATTTT | CASSYRAGPQHF
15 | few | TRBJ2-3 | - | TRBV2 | TGTGCCAGCAGTGAACAGGCAGGGGGGACAGATACGCAGTATTTT | CASSEQAGGTDTQYF
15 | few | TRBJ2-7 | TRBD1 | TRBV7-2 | TGTGCCAGCAGCCCGCAGACAGGGGGCGGGTACGAGCAGTACTTC | CASSPQTGGGYEQYF
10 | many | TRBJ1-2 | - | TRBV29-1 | TGCAGCGTTCAAGGGGATGGCTACACCTTC | CSVQGDGYTF
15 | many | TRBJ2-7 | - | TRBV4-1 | TGCGCCAGCAGCCAAGACCCCAGTAGCTCCTACGAGCAGTACTTC | CASSQDPSSSYEQYF
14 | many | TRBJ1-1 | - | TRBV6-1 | TGTGCCAGCAGTGAAACAGGGCCGGGCACTGAAGCTTTCTTT | CASSETGPGTEAFF
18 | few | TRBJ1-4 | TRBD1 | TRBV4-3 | TGCGCCAGCAGGAGCGGCTACCGGGAACAGGGGATTAGAGAAAAACTGTTTTTT | CASRSGYREQGIREKLFF
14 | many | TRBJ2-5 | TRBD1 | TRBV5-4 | TGTGCCAGCAGCGGACGGACAGGCCAAGAGACCCAGTACTTC | CASSGRTGQETQYF
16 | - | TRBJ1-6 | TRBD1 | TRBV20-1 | TGCAGTGCTAGAGCAGGCAGGGGGCCTGGGAATTCACCCCTCCACTTT | CSARAGRGPGNSPLHF
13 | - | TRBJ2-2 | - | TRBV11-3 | TGTGCCAGCAGCTTAGCTAGCGATGGGGAGCTGTTTTTT | CASSLASDGELFF
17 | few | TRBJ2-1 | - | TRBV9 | TGTGCCAGCAGCGTAGGGCCCAGCGGAGGCTCCTACAATGAGCAGTTCTTC | CASSVGPSGGSYNEQFF
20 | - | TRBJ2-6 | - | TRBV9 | TGTGCCAGCAGCGTAAACAGAGCCGACCAGGTTGTCGCTGGGGCCAACGTCCTGACTTTC | CASSVNRADQVVAGANVLTF
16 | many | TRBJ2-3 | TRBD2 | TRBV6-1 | TGTGCCAGCAGCCCAGGACTAGCCCCTTATACAGATACGCAGTATTTT | CASSPGLAPYTDTQYF
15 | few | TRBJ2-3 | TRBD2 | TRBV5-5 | TGTGCCAGCAGCTCAGGACTAGCGGGGGTAGATACGCAGTATTTT | CASSSGLAGVDTQYF
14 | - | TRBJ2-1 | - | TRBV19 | TGTGCCAGTAGCCACCCACGACAGTACAATGAGCAGTTCTTC | CASSHPRQYNEQFF
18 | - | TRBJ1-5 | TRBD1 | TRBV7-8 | TGTGCCAGCAGCTCAACCCCGGGACAGATTAATAGCAATCAGCCCCAGCATTTT | CASSSTPGQINSNQPQHF
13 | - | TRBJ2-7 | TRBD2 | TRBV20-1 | TGCAGTGGATATAGCGGGGTAAACTACGAGCAGTACTTC | CSGYSGVNYEQYF
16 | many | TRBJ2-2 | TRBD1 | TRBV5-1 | TGCGCCAGCAGCGTCCAGGGGGAATCGAGGACCGGGGAGCTGTTTTTT | CASSVQGESRTGELFF
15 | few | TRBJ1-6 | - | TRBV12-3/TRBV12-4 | TGTGCCAGCAGCCAAAGGGTAGCGGGCAATTCACCCCTCCACTTT | CASSQRVAGNSPLHF